The 8 T cell receptor beta chains given below trace back to one sample, sequenced in a study of OX40 agonist ivuxolimab in advanced cancers. Assay used: immunoSEQ multiplex PCR; TCRdb lists only in-frame clones, some missing. The sample lists some 120,000 clones, 85% to 95% occurring once. Here the sequenced sample was CD4+ or CD8+ T cells sorted from blood, taken in a trial of the OX40 agonist ivuxolimab. The receptors derive from an adult with an advanced solid tumor such as melanoma, head and neck, liver or kidney cancer.

The chain has TRBV7-3 and TRBJ1-1, with D perhaps TRBD1 (6 bases). The length of the CDR3 is 14 residues. V lost 5 bases, J lost 1 base, and 11 bases lay in between. The V gene's germline CDR1 is SGHTA and CDR2 FQGTGA. As DNA, the CDR3 is TGTGCCAGCAGCCTGGGGGGCTGGAACACTGAAGCTTTCTTT. Amino acid sequence: CASSLGGWNTEAFF.

The chain couples TRBV5-1 to TRBJ1-4; tentative D call: TRBD1 (5 bases). This CDR3 contains 14 residues. Trimming shortened V by 2 bases and J by 1 base, and 6 bases separated the two germline ends. CDR1 is SGHRS and CDR2 is YFSETQ in the germline V gene. As DNA, the CDR3 is TGCGCCAGCAGCTTTCAGGGAACTAATGAAAAACTGTTTTTT. This encodes CASSFQGTNEKLFF.

This clone was recorded once. The gene calls are TRBV6-6 and TRBJ1-6; unclear D gene. Germline CDR1 reads MNHNY; CDR2 reads SVGAGI (reference sequence). V lost 5 bases and J 4 bases, leaving 9 bases between the germline ends. The CDR3 is 14 amino acids. The CDR3 region has the DNA TGTGCCAGCAGTCCCCCCGGGTATAATTCACCCCTCCACTTT. Translation gives CASSPPGYNSPLHF.

The gene calls are TRBV14 and TRBJ1-1; tentatively, D is TRBD1 (5 bases). This CDR3 is 15 amino acids long. Germline-derived CDR1 and CDR2 are SGHDN and FVKESK. The ends were cut back, 5 bases at V and 3 bases at J, with 16 bases in the middle. In DNA form, the CDR3 reads TGTGCCAGCAGCTCCAACGTCAGGGCCTACACTGAAGCTTTCTTT. Translation gives CASSSNVRAYTEAFF.

This clone was observed a handful of times. V is TRBV4-2 and J is TRBJ2-2, with 9 bases matching TRBD2. This CDR3 region has 17 residues. V lost 4 bases to trimming and J lost 4 bases; unmatched junction nucleotides: 10. CDR1 is LGHNA and CDR2 is YNFKEQ in the germline V gene. CDR3 sequence reads: CASSLRAGLASTGELFF. DNA for the CDR3: TGTGCCAGCAGCCTCCGCGCAGGACTAGCGTCCACCGGGGAGCTGTTTTTT.

The chain combines TRBV28 with TRBJ2-7; D is perhaps TRBD1 (6 bases). The CDR3 is 15 residues long. Deletions cut 5 bases from V and 3 bases from J, with 17 bases between. Germline V gene data show CDR1 as MDHEN and CDR2 as SYDVKM. The DNA of the CDR3 is TGTGCCAGCAGTCCCTCGGGACACCTTTTCTACGAGCAGTACTTC. It encodes CASSPSGHLFYEQYF.

This clone was seen a few times. This chain uses TRBV28 with TRBJ1-2; D not resolved. Germline-derived CDR1 and CDR2 are MDHEN and SYDVKM. V was shortened by 4 bases and J by 8 bases, with 5 bases between the two germline ends. The length of the CDR3 is 10 residues. CDR3 in amino acids: CASSSKGYTF. The DNA for the CDR3 is TGTGCCAGCAGTTCCAAAGGCTACACCTTC.

For the CDR3, the DNA is TGTGCCAGCAGGGCTACAGGGTCCCAAGAGACCCAGTACTTC. Amino acid sequence: CASRATGSQETQYF. V gene TRBV6-1 combines with J gene TRBJ2-5; maybe TRBD1 (6 bases). From germline, CDR1 is MNHNS and CDR2 SASEGT. V lost 6 bases, J lost 1 base, and 12 bases lay in between. This CDR3 contains 14 residues.